The sample holds many counts of the clone carrying this T cell receptor beta chain. These data originate in a study of molecular identifiers for immune sequencing clone quantification. TCRdb reprocessed the PCR reads with MiXCR, giving one entry per CDR3 protein. The sample carries 550,000 to 750,000 distinct CDR3 sequences, 15% to 20% recorded once. CDR1 LNHDA and CDR2 SQIVND come from the germline V gene (reference sequence). This CDR3 contains 13 residues. V was pared by 5 bases and J by 7 bases, with 15 bases between. The chain has TRBV19 and TRBJ2-7; D is ambiguous. This sequence originates from a human donor in good health. Some libraries in this study had Jurkat cell RNA spiked in. What was sequenced was naive CD8+ T cells from blood, with Jurkat cell RNA spiked in. Noted subset: FACS-sorted CD8+CD4-CCR7+CD45RA+ naive T cells. CDR3 sequence reads: CASSVTGPSEQYF. CDR3 nucleotides: TGTGCCAGTAGTGTTACGGGCCCTTCTGAGCAGTACTTC.